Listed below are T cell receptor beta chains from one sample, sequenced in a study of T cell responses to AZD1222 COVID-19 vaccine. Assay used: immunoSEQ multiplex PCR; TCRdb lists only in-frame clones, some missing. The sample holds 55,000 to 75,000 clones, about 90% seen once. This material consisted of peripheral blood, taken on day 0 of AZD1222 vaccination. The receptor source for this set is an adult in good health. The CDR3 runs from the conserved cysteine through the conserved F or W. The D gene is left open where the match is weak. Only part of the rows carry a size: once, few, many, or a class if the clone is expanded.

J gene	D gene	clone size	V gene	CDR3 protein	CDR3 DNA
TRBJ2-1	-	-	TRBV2	CASSVRSVEQFF	TGTGCCAGCAGTGTAAGGAGCGTTGAGCAGTTCTTC
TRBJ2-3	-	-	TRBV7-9	CASSTSYRDWATDTQYF	TGTGCCAGCAGCACAAGCTACCGGGACTGGGCGACAGATACGCAGTATTTT
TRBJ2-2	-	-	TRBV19	CASRAGANTGELFF	TGTGCCAGTAGGGCCGGGGCTAACACCGGGGAGCTGTTTTTT
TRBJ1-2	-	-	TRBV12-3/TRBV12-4	CASSLNRAGGYTF	TGTGCCAGCAGTTTAAACAGGGCTGGTGGCTACACCTTC
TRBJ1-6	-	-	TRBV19	CASSASSRGLRNSPLHF	TGTGCCAGTAGTGCTTCTTCACGGGGCCTAAGGAATTCACCCCTCCACTTT
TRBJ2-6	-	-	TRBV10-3	CAFSREEGSGANVLTF	TGTGCCTTCTCGAGGGAGGAGGGTTCTGGGGCCAACGTCCTGACTTTC
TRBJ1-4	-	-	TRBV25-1	CASSEPPGDAYEKLFF	TGTGCCAGCAGTGAACCTCCCGGGGATGCTTATGAAAAACTGTTTTTT
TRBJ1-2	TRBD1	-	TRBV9	CASSARPGQGTDGYTF	TGTGCCAGCAGCGCCCGGCCGGGACAGGGGACGGATGGCTACACCTTC
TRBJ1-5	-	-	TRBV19	CASSLGNQPQHF	TGTGCCAGTAGTCTTGGTAATCAGCCCCAGCATTTT
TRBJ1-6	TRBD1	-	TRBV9	CASSVGDSHNSPLHF	TGTGCCAGCAGCGTAGGGGACAGCCATAATTCACCCCTCCACTTT
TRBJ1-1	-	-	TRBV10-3	CAIRGETGLTEAFF	TGTGCCATCAGGGGGGAGACAGGCCTCACTGAAGCTTTCTTT
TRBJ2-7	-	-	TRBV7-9	CASSPTFYEQYF	TGTGCCAGCAGCCCTACTTTCTACGAGCAGTACTTC
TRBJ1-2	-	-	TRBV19	CASSIGGGPGTGYTF	TGTGCCAGTAGTATAGGAGGAGGTCCGGGCACTGGCTACACCTTC
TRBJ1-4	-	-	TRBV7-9	CASSLGQGLGATNEKLFF	TGTGCCAGCAGCTTAGGACAAGGGCTGGGGGCAACTAATGAAAAACTGTTTTTT
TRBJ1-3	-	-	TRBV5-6	CASSRGSAGNTIYF	TGTGCCAGCAGCCGAGGGTCAGCTGGAAACACCATATATTTT
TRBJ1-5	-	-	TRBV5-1	CASSLALGQPQHF	TGCGCCAGCAGCTTGGCCCTAGGTCAGCCCCAGCATTTT
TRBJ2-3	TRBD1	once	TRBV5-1	CASSDGTGGLPPQYF	TGCGCCAGCAGCGACGGGACAGGGGGTCTTCCTCCGCAGTATTTT
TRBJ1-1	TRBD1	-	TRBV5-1	CASSLPQTGDTEAFF	TGCGCCAGCAGCTTACCGCAGACAGGGGACACTGAAGCTTTCTTT
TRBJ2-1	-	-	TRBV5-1	CASSLQAEPHNEQFF	TGCGCCAGCAGCCTCCAAGCGGAACCACACAATGAGCAGTTCTTC
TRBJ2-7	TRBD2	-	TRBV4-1	CASSPTPAGDHEQYF	TGCGCCAGCAGCCCTACGCCAGCGGGGGACCACGAGCAGTACTTC
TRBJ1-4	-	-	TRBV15	CATSKRDRGEKLFF	TGTGCCACCAGCAAAAGGGACCGAGGGGAAAAACTGTTTTTT
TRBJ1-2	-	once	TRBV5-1	CASSSGGAGYTF	TGCGCCAGCAGCTCCGGCGGGGCTGGCTACACCTTC
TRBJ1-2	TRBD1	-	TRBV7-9	CASSYGTVDGYTF	TGTGCCAGCAGCTACGGGACAGTCGATGGCTACACCTTC
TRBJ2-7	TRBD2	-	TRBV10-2	CASSDPSGAHYEQYF	TGCGCCAGCAGTGATCCTAGCGGGGCGCACTACGAGCAGTACTTC
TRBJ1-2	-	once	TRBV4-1	CASSQAHGGRDGYTF	TGCGCCAGCAGCCAGGCCCACGGTGGGCGCGATGGCTACACCTTC
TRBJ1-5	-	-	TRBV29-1	CSVEAGSDQPQHF	TGCAGCGTTGAAGCCGGGTCTGATCAGCCCCAGCATTTT
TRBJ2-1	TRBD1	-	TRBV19	CASSPQGEYNEQFF	TGTGCCAGTAGTCCACAGGGGGAGTACAATGAGCAGTTCTTC
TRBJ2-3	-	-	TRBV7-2	CASSSFSRGGDTQYF	TGTGCCAGCAGCTCTTTCAGCAGAGGAGGAGATACGCAGTATTTT
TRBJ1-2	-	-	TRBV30	CAWSDQDFSGYTF	TGTGCCTGGAGTGATCAGGACTTCTCTGGCTACACCTTC
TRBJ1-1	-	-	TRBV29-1	CSVTRRRLKAPEAFF	TGCAGCGTAACACGACGGCGATTGAAGGCACCCGAAGCTTTCTTT
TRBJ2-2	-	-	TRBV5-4	CASRSGPPNTGELLF	TGTGCCAGCAGGTCGGGACCGCCGAACACCGGGGAGCTGCTTTTT
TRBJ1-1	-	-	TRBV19	CASKNPGPYTEAFF	TGTGCCAGTAAGAACCCAGGGCCTTACACTGAAGCTTTCTTT
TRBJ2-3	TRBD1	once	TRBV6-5	CASSYSGTGHTDTQYF	TGTGCCAGCAGTTACTCCGGGACAGGGCACACAGATACGCAGTATTTT
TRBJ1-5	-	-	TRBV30	CAWSAGRNQPQHF	TGTGCCTGGAGTGCGGGTCGAAATCAGCCCCAGCATTTT
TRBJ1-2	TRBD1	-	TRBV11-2	CASSVQGAYGYTF	TGTGCCAGCAGCGTACAGGGGGCGTATGGCTACACCTTC
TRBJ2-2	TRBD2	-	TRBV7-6	CASSLRLALGGELFF	TGTGCCAGCAGCTTAAGACTAGCTTTGGGCGGGGAGCTGTTTTTT
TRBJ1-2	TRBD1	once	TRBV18	CASSPLGTGNVNYGYTF	TGTGCCAGCTCACCACTTGGGACAGGGAATGTTAACTATGGCTACACCTTC
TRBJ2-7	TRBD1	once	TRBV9	CASSATGGSYEQYF	TGTGCCAGCAGCGCAACAGGGGGATCCTACGAGCAGTACTTC
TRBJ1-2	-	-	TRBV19	CASNPLFQRGYGYTF	TGTGCCAGTAATCCCCTCTTCCAGCGGGGATATGGCTACACCTTC
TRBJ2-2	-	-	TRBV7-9	CASARSGPQNTGELFF	TGTGCCAGCGCTAGAAGCGGGCCACAGAACACCGGGGAGCTGTTTTTT
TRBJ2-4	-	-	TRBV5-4	CASSLWGLAKNIQYF	TGTGCCAGCAGCTTGTGGGGTCTAGCCAAAAACATTCAGTACTTC
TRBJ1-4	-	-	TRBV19	CASSIQGMEKLFF	TGTGCCAGTAGTATTCAGGGGATGGAAAAACTGTTTTTT
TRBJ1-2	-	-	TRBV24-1	CATRTGCGYTF	TGTGCCACCCGTACAGGCTGCGGCTACACCTTC
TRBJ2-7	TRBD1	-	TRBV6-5	CASRLTGEFYEQYF	TGTGCCAGCAGACTGACAGGGGAATTTTACGAGCAGTACTTC
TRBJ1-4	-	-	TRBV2	CASSGTLGRGDEKLFF	TGTGCCAGCAGCGGCACCTTGGGAAGAGGAGATGAAAAACTGTTTTTT
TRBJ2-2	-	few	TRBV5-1	CASSLRQGNTGELFF	TGCGCCAGCAGCTTGAGGCAGGGGAACACCGGGGAGCTGTTTTTT
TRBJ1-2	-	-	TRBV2	CASSGSGTNYGYTF	TGTGCCAGCAGTGGTTCAGGAACTAACTATGGCTACACCTTC
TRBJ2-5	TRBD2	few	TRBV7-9	CASSPGEGGTSFETQYF	TGTGCCAGCAGCCCCGGGGAAGGGGGGACTAGCTTCGAGACCCAGTACTTC
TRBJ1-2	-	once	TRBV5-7	CASSLGAGVSNYGYTF	TGTGCCAGCAGCTTGGGGGCAGGGGTCAGTAACTATGGCTACACCTTC
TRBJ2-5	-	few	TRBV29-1	CSAAWQIQETQYF	TGCAGCGCTGCCTGGCAAATTCAAGAGACCCAGTACTTC
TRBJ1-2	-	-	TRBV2	CASSEAQLYGYTF	TGTGCCAGCAGTGAAGCACAGCTCTATGGCTACACCTTC